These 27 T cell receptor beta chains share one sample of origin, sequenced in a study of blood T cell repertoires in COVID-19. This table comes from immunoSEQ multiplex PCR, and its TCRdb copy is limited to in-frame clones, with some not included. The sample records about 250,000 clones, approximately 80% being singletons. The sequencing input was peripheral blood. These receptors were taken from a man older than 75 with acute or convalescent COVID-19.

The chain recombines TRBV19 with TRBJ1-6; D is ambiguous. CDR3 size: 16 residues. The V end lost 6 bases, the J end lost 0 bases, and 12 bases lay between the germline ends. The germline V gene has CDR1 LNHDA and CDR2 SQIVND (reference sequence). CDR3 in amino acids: CASSESGSSYNSPLHF. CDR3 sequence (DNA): TGTGCCAGTAGCGAAAGCGGCAGCTCCTATAATTCACCCCTCCACTTT. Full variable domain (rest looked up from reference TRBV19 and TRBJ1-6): DGGITQSPKYLFRKEGQNVTLSCEQNLNHDAMYWYRQDPGQGLRLIYYSQIVNDFQKGDIAEGYSVSREKKESFPLTVTSAQKNPTAFYLCASSESGSSYNSPLHFGNGTRLTVT.

In DNA, the CDR3 is TGTGCCAGCAGTTCCGGGACTAGCGGGAGCACAGATACGCAGTATTTT. This gives the protein CASSSGTSGSTDTQYF. The V call is TRBV7-9, the J call TRBJ2-3; 12 bases line up with TRBD2. The V gene's germline CDR1 is SEHNR and CDR2 FQNEAQ (reference sequence). Trimming at V came to 6 bases and at J to 0 bases, leaving 4 bases not matched to a gene. The CDR3 extends over 16 amino acids.

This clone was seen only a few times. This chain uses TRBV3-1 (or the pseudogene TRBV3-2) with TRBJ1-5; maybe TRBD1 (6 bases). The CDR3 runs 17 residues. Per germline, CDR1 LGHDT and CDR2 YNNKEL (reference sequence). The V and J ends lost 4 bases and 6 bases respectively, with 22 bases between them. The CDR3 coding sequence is TGTGCCAGCAGCCGTAACCCTACAGGCACAGGGAGTCAGCCCCAGCATTTT. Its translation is CASSRNPTGTGSQPQHF.

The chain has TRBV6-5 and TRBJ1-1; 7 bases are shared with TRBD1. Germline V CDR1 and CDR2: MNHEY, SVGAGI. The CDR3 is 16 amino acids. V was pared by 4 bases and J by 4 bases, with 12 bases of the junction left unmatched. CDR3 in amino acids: CASSFTGATWGTEAFF. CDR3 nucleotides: TGTGCCAGCAGTTTTACAGGGGCGACTTGGGGCACTGAAGCTTTCTTT.

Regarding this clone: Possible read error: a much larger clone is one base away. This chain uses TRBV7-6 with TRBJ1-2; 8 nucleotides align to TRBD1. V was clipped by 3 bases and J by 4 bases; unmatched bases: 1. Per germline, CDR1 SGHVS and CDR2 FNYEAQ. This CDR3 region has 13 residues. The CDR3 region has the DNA TGTGCCAGCAGCTTTACAGGGGGCTATGGCTACACCTTC. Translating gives CASSFTGGYGYTF.

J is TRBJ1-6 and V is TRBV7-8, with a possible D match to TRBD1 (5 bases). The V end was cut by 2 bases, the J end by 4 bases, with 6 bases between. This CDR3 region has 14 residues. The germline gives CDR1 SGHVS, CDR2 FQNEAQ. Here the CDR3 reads CASSLRGYNSPLHF. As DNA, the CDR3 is TGTGCCAGCAGCTTACGGGGGTATAATTCACCCCTCCACTTT.

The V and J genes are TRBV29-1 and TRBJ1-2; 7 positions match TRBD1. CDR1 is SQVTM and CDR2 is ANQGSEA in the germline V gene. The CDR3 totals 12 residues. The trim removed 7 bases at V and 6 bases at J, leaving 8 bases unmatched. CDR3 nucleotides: TGCAGCGCAAGGGGGCTAAAGGATGGCTACACCTTC. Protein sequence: CSARGLKDGYTF.

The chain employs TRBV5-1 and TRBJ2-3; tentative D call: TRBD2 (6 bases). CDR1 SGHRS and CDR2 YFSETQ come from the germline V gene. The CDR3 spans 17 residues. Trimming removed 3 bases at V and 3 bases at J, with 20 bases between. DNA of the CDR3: TGCGCCAGCAGCTGGCGGGTAGGCGGGGCAGGGACAGATACGCAGTATTTT. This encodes CASSWRVGGAGTDTQYF.

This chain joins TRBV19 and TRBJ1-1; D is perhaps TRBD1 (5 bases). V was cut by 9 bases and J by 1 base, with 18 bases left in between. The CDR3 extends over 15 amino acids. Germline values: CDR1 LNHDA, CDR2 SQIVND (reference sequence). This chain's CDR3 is CASRRGGGQNTEAFF. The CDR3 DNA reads TGTGCCAGCCGGAGGGGCGGCGGGCAGAACACTGAAGCTTTCTTT.

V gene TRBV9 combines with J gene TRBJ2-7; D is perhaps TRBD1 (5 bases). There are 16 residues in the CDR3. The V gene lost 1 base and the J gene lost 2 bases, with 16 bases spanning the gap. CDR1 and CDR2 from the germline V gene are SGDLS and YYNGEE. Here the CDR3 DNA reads TGTGCCAGCAGCGTACGCGAAGACAGCCACACCTACGAGCAGTACTTC. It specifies CASSVREDSHTYEQYF.

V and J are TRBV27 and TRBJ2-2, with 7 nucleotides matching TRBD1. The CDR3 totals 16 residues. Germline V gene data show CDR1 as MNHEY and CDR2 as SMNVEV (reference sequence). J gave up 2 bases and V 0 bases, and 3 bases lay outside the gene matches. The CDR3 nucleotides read TGTGCCAGCAGTTTATCACAGGGGATTAACACCGGGGAGCTGTTTTTT. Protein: CASSLSQGINTGELFF.

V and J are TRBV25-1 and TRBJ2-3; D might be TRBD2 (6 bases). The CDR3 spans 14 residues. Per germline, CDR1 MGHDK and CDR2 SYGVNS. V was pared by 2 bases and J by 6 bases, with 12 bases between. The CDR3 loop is CASSEAGPLDTQYF. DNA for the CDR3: TGTGCCAGCAGTGAAGCGGGGCCCCTGGATACGCAGTATTTT.

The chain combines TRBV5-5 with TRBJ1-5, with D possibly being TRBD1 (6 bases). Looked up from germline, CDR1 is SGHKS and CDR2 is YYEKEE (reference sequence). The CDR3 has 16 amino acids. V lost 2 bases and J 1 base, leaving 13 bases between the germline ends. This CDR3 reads CASSFLAGVSNQPQHF. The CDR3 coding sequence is TGTGCCAGCAGCTTCCTTGCAGGGGTGAGCAATCAGCCCCAGCATTTT.

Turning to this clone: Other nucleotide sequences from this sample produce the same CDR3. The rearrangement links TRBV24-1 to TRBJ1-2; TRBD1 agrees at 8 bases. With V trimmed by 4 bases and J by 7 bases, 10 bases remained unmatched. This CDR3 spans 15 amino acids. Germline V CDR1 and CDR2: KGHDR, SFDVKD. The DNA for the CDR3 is TGTGCCACCAGTGACCCCGGACAGGGAGCGAGTGGCTACACCTTC. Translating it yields CATSDPGQGASGYTF.

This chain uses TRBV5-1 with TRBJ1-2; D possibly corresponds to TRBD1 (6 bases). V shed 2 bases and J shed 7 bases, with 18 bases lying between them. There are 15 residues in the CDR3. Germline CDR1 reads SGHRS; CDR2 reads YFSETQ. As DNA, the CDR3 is TGCGCCAGCAGCTTTACAGGGATAATAGGGGGTGGCTACACCTTC. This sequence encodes CASSFTGIIGGGYTF.

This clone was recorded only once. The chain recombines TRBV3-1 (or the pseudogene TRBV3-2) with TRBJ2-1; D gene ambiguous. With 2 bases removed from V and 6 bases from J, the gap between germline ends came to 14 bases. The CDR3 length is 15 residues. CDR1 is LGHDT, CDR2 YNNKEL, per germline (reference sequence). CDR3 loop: CASSQLVPLPNEQFF. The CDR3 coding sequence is TGTGCCAGCAGCCAACTAGTACCCCTTCCCAATGAGCAGTTCTTC.

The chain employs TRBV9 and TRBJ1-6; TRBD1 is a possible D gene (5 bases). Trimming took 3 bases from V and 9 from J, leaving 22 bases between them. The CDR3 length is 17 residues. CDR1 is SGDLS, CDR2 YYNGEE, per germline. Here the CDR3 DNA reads TGTGCCAGCAGCGAGGGGCCCCGGGGAGGGGTGGTTTCACCCCTCCACTTT. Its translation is CASSEGPRGGVVSPLHF.

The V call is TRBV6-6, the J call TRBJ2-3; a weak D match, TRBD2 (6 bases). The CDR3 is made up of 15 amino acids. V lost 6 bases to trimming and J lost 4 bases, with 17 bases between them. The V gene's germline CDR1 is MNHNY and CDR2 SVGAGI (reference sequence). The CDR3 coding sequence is TGTGCCAGCAGGTCGGGACTCCTAGCCCCAGATACGCAGTATTTT. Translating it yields CASRSGLLAPDTQYF.

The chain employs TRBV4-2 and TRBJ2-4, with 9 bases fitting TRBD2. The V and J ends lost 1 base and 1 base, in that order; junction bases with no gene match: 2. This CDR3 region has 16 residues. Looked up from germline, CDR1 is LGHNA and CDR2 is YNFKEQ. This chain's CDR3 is CASSQVAGVAKNIQYF. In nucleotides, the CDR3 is TGTGCCAGCAGCCAAGTAGCGGGAGTGGCCAAAAACATTCAGTACTTC.

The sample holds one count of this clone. In nucleotides, the CDR3 is TGCGCCAGCAGCTTGGCCCCAGCGGGGGGGTCCAACACAGATACGCAGTATTTT. It is translated as CASSLAPAGGSNTDTQYF. The V gene is TRBV5-1, the J gene TRBJ2-3; 10 bases agree with TRBD2. Losses at the gene ends were 0 bases for V and 2 bases for J; bases not matched to a gene: 9. CDR3 length equals 18 residues. Germline CDR1 and CDR2: SGHRS and YFSETQ.

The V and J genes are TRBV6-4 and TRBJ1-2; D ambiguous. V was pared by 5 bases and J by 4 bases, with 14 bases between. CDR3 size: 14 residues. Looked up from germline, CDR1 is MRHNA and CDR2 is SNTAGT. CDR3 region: CASSQTRLGYGYTF. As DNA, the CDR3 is TGTGCCAGCAGTCAGACACGACTAGGCTATGGCTACACCTTC.

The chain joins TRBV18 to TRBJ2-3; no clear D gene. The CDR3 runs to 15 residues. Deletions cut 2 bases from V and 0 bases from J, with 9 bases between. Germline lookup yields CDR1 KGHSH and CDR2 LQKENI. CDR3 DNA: TGTGCCAGCTCACCAAACCCTATTAGCACAGATACGCAGTATTTT. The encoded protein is CASSPNPISTDTQYF.

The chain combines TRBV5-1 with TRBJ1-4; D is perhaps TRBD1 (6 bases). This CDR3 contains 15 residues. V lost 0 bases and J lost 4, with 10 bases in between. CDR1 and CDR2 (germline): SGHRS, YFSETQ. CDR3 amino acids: CASSLGAGVNEKLFF. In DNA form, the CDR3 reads TGCGCCAGCAGCTTGGGGGCAGGGGTTAATGAAAAACTGTTTTTT.

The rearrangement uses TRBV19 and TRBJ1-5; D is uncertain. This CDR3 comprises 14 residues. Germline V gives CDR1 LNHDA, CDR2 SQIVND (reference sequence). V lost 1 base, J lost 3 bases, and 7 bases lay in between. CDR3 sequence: CASSIGGFNQPQHF. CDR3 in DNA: TGTGCCAGTAGTATAGGAGGGTTCAATCAGCCCCAGCATTTT.

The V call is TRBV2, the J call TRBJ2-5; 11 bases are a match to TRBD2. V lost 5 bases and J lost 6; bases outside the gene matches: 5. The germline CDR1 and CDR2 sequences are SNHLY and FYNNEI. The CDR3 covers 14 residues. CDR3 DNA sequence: TGTGCCAGCAGTCTAGCGGGAGGAAGGAAGACCCAGTACTTC. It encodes CASSLAGGRKTQYF.

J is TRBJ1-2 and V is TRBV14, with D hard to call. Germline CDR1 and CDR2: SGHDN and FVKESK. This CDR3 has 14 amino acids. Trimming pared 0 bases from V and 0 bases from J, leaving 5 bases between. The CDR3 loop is CASSQDPANYGYTF. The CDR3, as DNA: TGTGCCAGCAGCCAAGATCCAGCTAACTATGGCTACACCTTC.

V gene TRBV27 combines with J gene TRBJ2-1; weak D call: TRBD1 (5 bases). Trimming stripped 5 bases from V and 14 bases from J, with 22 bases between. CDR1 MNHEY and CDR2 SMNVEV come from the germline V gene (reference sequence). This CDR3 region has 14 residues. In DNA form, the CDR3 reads TGTGCCAGCAGTGTCTGGGCAGGGAAGGGAAATAAGTTCTTC. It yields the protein CASSVWAGKGNKFF.